Sequencing of this T cell receptor beta chain was carried out in a study of blood T cell repertoires in COVID-19. Study as a whole: Samples of COVID-19 (acute and convalescent) were obtained from the United States, Italy and Spain.

Generated by immunoSEQ multiplex PCR, the TCRdb table keeps only in-frame clones and is missing some. The top ten hold roughly 4% of the sample, which has around 250,000 clones, around 80% seen once. Membership in each cohort depended on participant-reported clinical history. Sequencing was done on a sample of PBMCs or T cells enriched from blood (not recorded which). The receptor was isolated from a man aged 30 to 39 with acute COVID-19.

This chain's CDR3 is CASSFRGSIETQYF. The CDR3 coding sequence is TGTGCCAGCAGTTTTCGGGGTTCCATAGAGACCCAGTACTTC. The chain carries TRBV27 and TRBJ2-5, with D possibly TRBD2 on 5 matching bases. V lost 3 bases and J lost 4, with 12 bases in between. Looked up from germline, CDR1 is MNHEY and CDR2 is SMNVEV (reference sequence). CDR3 length: 14 residues.